This TCR beta chain was observed in a study of tumor-infiltrating lymphocytes in primary liver carcinoma. As regards this clonotype: Its antigen remains unknown.

Study results and limitations: Against blood, tumors held a significantly higher top-250-clone fraction (p = 0.039).

This CDR3 is 15 amino acids long. The germline V and J ends were trimmed by 1 base and 3 bases, with 10 bases remaining between them. Germline CDR1 SGHVS, CDR2 FQNEAQ. The template, 450 to 650 ng total RNA, yielded TCR beta cDNA made with a constant-region primer. Each TCR beta library was derived from three nested multiplex PCR rounds that employed slightly modified ARM-PCR. TRBV1-TRBV30 forward primers paired with a C-beta reverse primer drove the first two PCR rounds, around 10 cycles each. TCRdb reprocessed the multiplex PCR reads with MiXCR, giving one entry per CDR3 protein. Of approximately 88,000 distinct CDR3 sequences listed, approximately 72% are singletons. It was from about 19-30 mg of unsorted bulk tissue that RNA and DNA were co-extracted. Surgery removed the patients' primary liver carcinoma.

This clonotype originated in a man aged 35 to 55 with primary liver carcinoma and hepatitis B virus infection. The specimen sequenced was tumor-adjacent normal liver tissue. The chain recombines TRBV7-8 with TRBJ1-3; no firm D call. In nucleotides, the CDR3 is TGTGCCAGCAGCTTAGTCTTTTCCAATGGAAACACCATATATTTT. The encoded protein is CASSLVFSNGNTIYF. The complete variable domain, with remaining parts taken from reference TRBV7-8 and TRBJ1-3, reads GAGVSQSPRYKVAKRGQDVALRCDPISGHVSLFWYQQALGQGPEFLTYFQNEAQLDKSGLPSDRFFAERPEGSVSTLKIQRTQQEDSAVYLCASSLVFSNGNTIYFGEGSWLTVV.